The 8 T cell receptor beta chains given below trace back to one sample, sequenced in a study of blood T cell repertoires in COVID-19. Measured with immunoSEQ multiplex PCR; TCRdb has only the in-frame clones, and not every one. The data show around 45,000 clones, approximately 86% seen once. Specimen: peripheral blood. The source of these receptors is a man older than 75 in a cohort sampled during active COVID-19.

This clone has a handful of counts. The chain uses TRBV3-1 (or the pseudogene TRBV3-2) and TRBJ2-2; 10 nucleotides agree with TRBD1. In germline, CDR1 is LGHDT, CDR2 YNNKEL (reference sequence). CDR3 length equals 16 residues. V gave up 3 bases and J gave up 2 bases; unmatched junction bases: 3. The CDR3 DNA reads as TGTGCCAGCAGCCATTGGGACAGGGGCAACACCGGGGAGCTGTTTTTT. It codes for CASSHWDRGNTGELFF.

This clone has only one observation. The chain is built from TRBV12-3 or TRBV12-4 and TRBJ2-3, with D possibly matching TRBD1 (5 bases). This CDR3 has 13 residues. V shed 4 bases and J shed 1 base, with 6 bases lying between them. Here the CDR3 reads CASSSTGTDTQYF. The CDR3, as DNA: TGTGCCAGCAGTTCGACAGGCACAGATACGCAGTATTTT.

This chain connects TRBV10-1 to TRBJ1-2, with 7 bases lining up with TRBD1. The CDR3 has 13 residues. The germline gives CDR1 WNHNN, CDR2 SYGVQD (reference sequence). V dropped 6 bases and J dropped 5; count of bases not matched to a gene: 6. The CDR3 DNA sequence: TGCGCCAGCAGCGAGGGACAGAATTATGGCTACACCTTC. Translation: CASSEGQNYGYTF.

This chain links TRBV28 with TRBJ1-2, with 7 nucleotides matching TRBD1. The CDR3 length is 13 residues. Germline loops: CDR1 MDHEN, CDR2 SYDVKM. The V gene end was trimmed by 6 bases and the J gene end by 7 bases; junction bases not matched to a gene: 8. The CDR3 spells CASSQTGYSGYTF. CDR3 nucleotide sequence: TGTGCCAGCAGCCAGACAGGGTACTCTGGCTACACCTTC.

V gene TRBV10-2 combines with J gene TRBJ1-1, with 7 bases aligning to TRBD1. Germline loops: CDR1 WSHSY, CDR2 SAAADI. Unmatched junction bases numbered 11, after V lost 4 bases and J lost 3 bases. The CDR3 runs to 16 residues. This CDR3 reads CASSGNIRGRDTEAFF. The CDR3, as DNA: TGCGCCAGCAGTGGGAACATCAGGGGGAGAGACACTGAAGCTTTCTTT.

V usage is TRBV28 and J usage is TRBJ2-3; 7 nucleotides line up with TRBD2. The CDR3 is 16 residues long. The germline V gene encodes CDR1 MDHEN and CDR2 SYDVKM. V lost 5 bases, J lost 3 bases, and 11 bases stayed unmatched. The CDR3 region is CASSRPGTMVTDTQYF. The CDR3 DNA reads TGTGCCAGCAGTAGACCCGGGACTATGGTTACAGATACGCAGTATTTT.

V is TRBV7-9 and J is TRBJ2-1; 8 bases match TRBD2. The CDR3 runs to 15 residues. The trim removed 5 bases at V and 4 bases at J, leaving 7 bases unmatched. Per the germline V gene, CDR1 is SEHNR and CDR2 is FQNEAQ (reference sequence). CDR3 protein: CASSLSGRAYNEQFF. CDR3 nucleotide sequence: TGTGCCAGCAGCCTGAGCGGGAGAGCTTACAATGAGCAGTTCTTC.

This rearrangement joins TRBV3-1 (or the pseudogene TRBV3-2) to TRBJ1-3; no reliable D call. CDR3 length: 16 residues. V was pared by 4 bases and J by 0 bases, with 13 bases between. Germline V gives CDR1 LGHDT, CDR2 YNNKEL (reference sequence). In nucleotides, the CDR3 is TGTGCCAGCAGCCCGCGCGGGAGCTTCTCTGGAAACACCATATATTTT. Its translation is CASSPRGSFSGNTIYF.